This entry lists 26 T cell receptor beta chains sequenced from one sample in a study of post-analysis software for immune sequencing data (dated by TCRdb to the mid-2010s). What the research found in general, with its limitations: Roughly 5 TRBV segments, including TRBV5-6, TRBV5-1 and TRBV20-1, were significantly more frequent in patients than controls.

Their cognate antigens are unknown. Receptor libraries were prepared by PCR. The reads were generated on an Illumina HiSeq 2500. To reduce PCR and sequencing biases, unique molecular identifiers were incorporated into the TCR beta cDNA libraries. TCRdb reanalyzed the raw reads on its own, using fastp at Q25 for trimming and MiXCR for clone calling, and kept in-frame beta chains. Each entry merges the rows of one CDR3 protein and shows their most common DNA and genes. The sample table records roughly 620,000 distinct CDR3 sequences; roughly 47% of these occur just once. About 1.8% of the sample comes from the top ten. Sequences were obtained from blood. These receptors all stem from a girl between 5 and 17 years old with multiple sclerosis.

This rearrangement joins TRBV15 to TRBJ2-5, with D perhaps being TRBD1 or TRBD2 (6 bases each). This CDR3 has 14 amino acids. V was pared by 8 bases and J by 1 base, with 14 bases between. Germline lookup yields CDR1 LNHNV and CDR2 YYDKDF (reference sequence). The CDR3 spells CATLEGGGQETQYF. The DNA of the CDR3 is TGTGCCACCTTAGAGGGGGGCGGCCAAGAGACCCAGTACTTC.

The J gene is TRBJ1-2, the V gene TRBV6-5; D possibly corresponds to TRBD1 (6 bases). V was clipped by 0 bases and J by 4 bases, with 15 bases between them. From germline, CDR1 is MNHEY and CDR2 SVGAGI. The CDR3 extends over 16 amino acids. CDR3 in DNA: TGTGCCAGCAGTTACTCGATCCCCGGGGGCCGCTATGGCTACACCTTC. This translates into CASSYSIPGGRYGYTF.

The CDR3 loop reads CASSLWTGTKFF. Here the CDR3 DNA reads TGTGCCAGCAGTTTGTGGACGGGTACGAAGTTCTTC. The chain has TRBV28 and TRBJ2-1, with D uncertain. This CDR3 has 12 residues. The V end lost 3 bases, the J end lost 14 bases, and 14 bases lay between the germline ends. CDR1 MDHEN and CDR2 SYDVKM come from the germline V gene.

This clonotype was seen only a few times. The gene calls are TRBV6-2 or TRBV6-3 and TRBJ2-1; D remains ambiguous. Germline V gene lookup returns CDR1 MNHEY and CDR2 SVGEGT. V dropped 4 bases and J dropped 6 bases, with 13 bases sitting between them. The CDR3 runs to 14 residues. The CDR3 spells CASSWHWPTNEQFF. The CDR3 DNA reads as TGTGCCAGCAGTTGGCATTGGCCCACCAATGAGCAGTTCTTC.

V usage is TRBV5-1 and J usage is TRBJ1-1; D ambiguous. Germline V gene data show CDR1 as SGHRS and CDR2 as YFSETQ. Trimming took 4 bases from V and 2 from J, leaving 12 bases between them. This CDR3 contains 14 residues. CDR3 in amino acids: CASSPGMDNTEAFF. In DNA form, the CDR3 reads TGCGCCAGCAGCCCGGGAATGGATAACACTGAAGCTTTCTTT. The variable domain in full, with the rest retrieved from reference TRBV5-1 and TRBJ1-1, is KAGVTQTPRYLIKTRGQQVTLSCSPISGHRSVSWYQQTPGQGLQFLFEYFSETQRNKGNFPGRFSGRQFSNSRSEMNVSTLELGDSALYLCASSPGMDNTEAFFGQGTRLTVV.

This clonotype was seen a single time. J is TRBJ1-4 and V is TRBV6-1; D gene unclear. The CDR3 has 17 residues. Germline V gene sequence: CDR1 MNHNS, CDR2 SASEGT. V lost 0 bases and J 2 bases, leaving 13 bases between the germline ends. The CDR3 DNA is TGTGCCAGCAGTGAAGCGCTTCCCGGTCCGACTAATGAAAAACTGTTTTTT. Its translation: CASSEALPGPTNEKLFF.

CDR3 DNA sequence: TGCAGCGTTGGAGACAGGGCCTATGAAAAACTGTTTTTT. Its protein product is CSVGDRAYEKLFF. This chain links TRBV29-1 with TRBJ1-4; 7 bases agree with TRBD1. Germline lookup yields CDR1 SQVTM and CDR2 ANQGSEA. With 4 bases clipped from V and 6 bases from J, the junction kept 5 bases outside the gene matches. The CDR3 consists of 13 residues.

The chain joins TRBV5-6 to TRBJ2-5; 12 bases map to TRBD2. The CDR3 loop spans 14 amino acids. CDR1 is SGHDT and CDR2 is YYEEEE in the germline V gene. The V gene end was trimmed by 4 bases and the J gene end by 3 bases; junction bases not matched to a gene: 1. CDR3 coding DNA: TGTGCCAGCAGCCCTAGCGGGGGGGAAGAGACCCAGTACTTC. Translated: CASSPSGGEETQYF.

The chain recombines TRBV5-6 with TRBJ1-2; D might be TRBD1 (5 bases). This CDR3 comprises 15 residues. Deletions cut 1 base from V and 1 base from J, with 11 bases between. The germline V gene encodes CDR1 SGHDT and CDR2 YYEEEE. CDR3: CASSLRDGINYGYTF. Here the CDR3 DNA reads TGTGCCAGCAGCTTGAGGGACGGGATTAACTATGGCTACACCTTC. The variable domain in full, with the rest retrieved from reference TRBV5-6 and TRBJ1-2, is DAGVTQSPTHLIKTRGQQVTLRCSPKSGHDTVSWYQQALGQGPQFIFQYYEEEERQRGNFPDRFSGHQFPNYSSELNVNALLLGDSALYLCASSLRDGINYGYTFGSGTRLTVV.

The chain links TRBV6-2 or TRBV6-3 to TRBJ1-1; perhaps TRBD1 as D (5 bases). Germline V gene sequence: CDR1 MNHEY, CDR2 SVGEGT. The V end lost 7 bases, the J end lost 0 bases, and 12 bases lay between the germline ends. The CDR3 totals 14 residues. The CDR3, as DNA: TGTGCCAGCAAACCGGGACGTATGAACACTGAAGCTTTCTTT. It encodes CASKPGRMNTEAFF.

The chain joins TRBV6-2 or TRBV6-3 to TRBJ2-7; TRBD2 matches 7 bases. The CDR3 loop spans 13 amino acids. Germline lookup yields CDR1 MNHEY and CDR2 SVGEGT. V trimming: 6 bases; J trimming: 2 bases; junction bases outside the gene matches: 4. The CDR3 loop is CASSPTSPYEQYF. The CDR3 region has the DNA TGTGCCAGCAGCCCGACTAGCCCCTACGAGCAGTACTTC.

This sequence joins TRBV29-1 and TRBJ2-7; D unclear. CDR3 length: 13 residues. The germline gives CDR1 SQVTM, CDR2 ANQGSEA. The V and J ends lost 6 bases and 2 bases respectively, with 14 bases between them. The CDR3 loop reads CSVAGRVAYEQYF. CDR3 coding DNA: TGCAGCGTCGCCGGACGGGTCGCCTACGAGCAGTACTTC.

The chain joins TRBV12-3 or TRBV12-4 to TRBJ1-1; possibly TRBD1 for D (5 bases). V was clipped by 4 bases and J by 5 bases, with 14 bases between them. The CDR3 loop spans 14 amino acids. CDR3 sequence (DNA): TGTGCCAGCAGTTCTTTGGGGACCGCTACTGAAGCTTTCTTT. Residues: CASSSLGTATEAFF.

The genes are TRBV5-1 and TRBJ2-7; D gene unclear. This CDR3 contains 16 residues. The V end lost 1 base, the J end lost 1 base, and 15 bases lay between the germline ends. CDR1 is SGHRS, CDR2 YFSETQ, per germline. The CDR3 protein is CASSLLIDGMSYEQYF. CDR3 in DNA: TGCGCCAGCAGCTTGCTTATCGACGGAATGTCCTACGAGCAGTACTTC.

This chain joins TRBV12-3 or TRBV12-4 and TRBJ2-5; D ambiguous. The J call is in doubt because the DNA end fits TRBJ2-7 better. CDR3 length: 14 amino acids. This CDR3 is CASSLPGSHYEQYF. The CDR3 region has the DNA TGTGCCAGCAGCCTTCCCGGATCTCACTACGAGCAGTACTTC.

This clonotype was counted between two and nine times. The chain links TRBV20-1 to TRBJ2-7; either TRBD1 or TRBD2 may supply D (5 bases each). V shed 2 bases and J shed 4 bases, with 18 bases lying between them. This CDR3 has 15 amino acids. From germline, CDR1 is DFQATT and CDR2 SNEGSKA (reference sequence). The CDR3 sequence: CSARSPEGSSYEQYF. The CDR3 bases are TGCAGTGCTAGAAGCCCTGAGGGGAGTTCGTACGAGCAGTACTTC.

The sample holds one count of this clonotype. This chain connects TRBV9 to TRBJ2-7; D is possibly TRBD1 (6 bases). V was clipped by 3 bases and J by 6 bases, with 28 bases between them. There are 18 residues in the CDR3. Per the germline V gene, CDR1 is SGDLS and CDR2 is YYNGEE. CDR3 in DNA: TGTGCCAGCAGCGGTAGACAAGACCGGGACACCAGTTCTGCCGAGCAGTACTTC. Encoded protein: CASSGRQDRDTSSAEQYF.

Turning to this clonotype: A much larger clone differs from this one at a single base, so this may be a read error. V usage is TRBV5-1 and J usage is TRBJ2-7; tentative D call: TRBD1 (6 bases). The CDR3 loop spans 14 amino acids. Per germline, CDR1 SGHRS and CDR2 YFSETQ. This chain's CDR3 is CASSLEQGPYERYF. In DNA, the CDR3 is TGCGCCAGCAGCTTGGAACAGGGACCCTACGAGCGGTACTTC.

About this clonotype: The conserved final phenylalanine or tryptophan is absent from the CDR3, which likely points to a read error. The chain couples TRBV7-2 to TRBJ2-3; 9 bases map to TRBD2. The J segment lost 6 bases and the V segment lost 4 bases, leaving 8 bases of the junction unmatched. There are 15 residues in the CDR3. In germline, CDR1 is SGHTA, CDR2 FQGNSA. CDR3 sequence reads: CASSSRLAGRDTQYL. CDR3 in DNA: TGTGCCAGCAGCTCCCGGCTAGCGGGACGGGATACGCAGTATTTA.

The rearrangement links TRBV5-1 to TRBJ2-1; no reliable D call. CDR3 length equals 13 residues. V was clipped by 6 bases and J by 6 bases, with 13 bases between them. Germline V gives CDR1 SGHRS, CDR2 YFSETQ. CDR3 sequence (DNA): TGCGCCAGCACCTTTGGACCCACCAATGAGCAGTTCTTC. It specifies CASTFGPTNEQFF.

CDR3 amino acids: CSAVEGIEAFF. CDR3 DNA sequence: TGCAGTGCTGTTGAGGGAATTGAAGCTTTCTTT. The genes are TRBV20-1 and TRBJ1-1; D unresolved. CDR1 and CDR2 from the germline V gene are DFQATT and SNEGSKA (reference sequence). Trimming removed 5 bases at V and 7 bases at J, with 11 bases between. The CDR3 has 11 amino acids.

The genes are TRBV9 and TRBJ2-1; 10 positions match TRBD2. V shed 3 bases and J 9 bases; nucleotides not matched to a gene: 9. Germline V lookup: CDR1 SGDLS, CDR2 YYNGEE. This CDR3 spans 15 amino acids. In DNA form, the CDR3 reads TGTGCCAGCAGCGCAAGCGGGAGGGCCACGGGTGAGCAGTTCTTC. Its protein product is CASSASGRATGEQFF.

The chain joins TRBV7-3 to TRBJ2-7; the D gene is possibly TRBD2 (5 bases). Per germline, CDR1 SGHTA and CDR2 FQGTGA. The CDR3 covers 13 residues. Between the trimmed V and J ends, which lost 2 bases and 4 bases, there was a span of 9 bases. The CDR3 region is CASSLGSGYEQYF. For the CDR3, the DNA is TGTGCCAGCAGCTTAGGGTCGGGATACGAGCAGTACTTC.

A note on this clonotype: One junction end disagrees with the germline gene, perhaps due to a read error. V and J are TRBV7-9 and TRBJ2-3, with D perhaps matching TRBD1 or TRBD2 (5 bases each). The CDR3 totals 17 residues. Germline assignment: CDR1 SEHNR and CDR2 FQNEAQ (reference sequence). In nucleotides, the CDR3 is TGTGCCAGCAGAGAGAATCCCAGGGCAGGAGGCACAGATACACAGTATTTT. Its translation is CASRENPRAGGTDTQYF.

There are many counts of this clonotype. J is TRBJ2-5 and V is TRBV12-3 or TRBV12-4, with D perhaps matching TRBD1 (6 bases). V lost 6 bases and J lost 0, with 11 bases in between. CDR3 length: 14 residues. The CDR3 DNA follows: TGTGCCAGCAGCTACCAGGGGCACCAAGAGACCCAGTACTTC. Amino acids: CASSYQGHQETQYF.

The chain couples TRBV12-3 or TRBV12-4 to TRBJ1-2; no firm D call. The CDR3 covers 11 residues. V was pared by 4 bases and J by 8 bases, with 8 bases between. The CDR3 reads CASSSRTGYTF. The CDR3 DNA follows: TGTGCCAGCAGTTCCCGGACCGGCTACACCTTC.